The entry that follows covers one T cell receptor beta chain sequence. Its antigen is not identified. Documented time point: persistent/refractory GD, antithyroid drugs over 5 years with positive TRAb. Isolated PBMC RNA provided the starting material for the TCR library. This entry is derived from a study of regulatory T cells in long-lasting Graves disease. The wider study: In persistent Graves' disease, antithyroid drugs had been taken for over 5 years and TSH receptor antibodies stayed positive. Study-level points and caveats: The study found persistent patients shared more public clonotypes (2,741) than new patients (approximately 870).

Building the TCR beta libraries relied on iRepertoire HTBI primers, and CDR3 regions underwent Arm-PCR. MiXCR was run by TCRdb on the multiplex PCR reads, yielding one entry per CDR3 protein. The profile shows roughly 470,000 distinct CDR3 sequences, about 20% of them singletons. Germline CDR1 SGHAT, CDR2 FQDESV (reference sequence). V shed 1 base and J shed 7 bases, with 11 bases lying between them. This CDR3 is built from 14 residues. Sequencing was performed on peripheral blood mononuclear cells (PBMCs), taken when the disease was refractory, from a patient treated with antithyroid drugs. V gene TRBV11-1 combines with J gene TRBJ2-1; D gene unclear. The receptor was derived from a female donor with Graves disease. CDR3 nucleotide sequence: TGTGCCAGCAGCTTAGTGGATCTAGTTAATGAGCAGTTCTTC. Amino acids: CASSLVDLVNEQFF.